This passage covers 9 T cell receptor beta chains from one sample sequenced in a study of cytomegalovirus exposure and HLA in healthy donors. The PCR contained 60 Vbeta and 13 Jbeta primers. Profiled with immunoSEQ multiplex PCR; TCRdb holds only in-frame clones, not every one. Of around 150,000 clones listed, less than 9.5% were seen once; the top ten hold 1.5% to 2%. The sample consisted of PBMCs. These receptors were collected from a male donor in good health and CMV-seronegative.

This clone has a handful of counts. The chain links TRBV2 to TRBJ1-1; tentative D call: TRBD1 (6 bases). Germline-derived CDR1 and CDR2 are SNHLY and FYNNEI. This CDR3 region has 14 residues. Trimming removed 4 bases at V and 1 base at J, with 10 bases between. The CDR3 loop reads CASSARGWNTEAFF. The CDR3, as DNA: TGTGCCAGCAGTGCCAGGGGATGGAACACTGAAGCTTTCTTT.

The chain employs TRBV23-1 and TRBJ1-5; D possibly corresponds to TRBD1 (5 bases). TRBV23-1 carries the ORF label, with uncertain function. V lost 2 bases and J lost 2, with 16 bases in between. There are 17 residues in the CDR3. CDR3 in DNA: TGCGCCAGCAGTCAAAAAGGGGCGGGGTCTTGCAATCAGCCCCAGCATTTT. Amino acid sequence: CASSQKGAGSCNQPQHF.

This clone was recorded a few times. CDR3 region: CASHTKAEAGELFF. The CDR3 bases are TGTGCCAGCCACACGAAAGCAGAGGCCGGGGAGCTGTTTTTT. This rearrangement joins TRBV6-6 to TRBJ2-2; no reliable D call. Germline V gene lookup returns CDR1 MNHNY and CDR2 SVGAGI (reference sequence). The CDR3 is 14 residues long. V was cut by 8 bases and J by 6 bases, with 16 bases left in between.

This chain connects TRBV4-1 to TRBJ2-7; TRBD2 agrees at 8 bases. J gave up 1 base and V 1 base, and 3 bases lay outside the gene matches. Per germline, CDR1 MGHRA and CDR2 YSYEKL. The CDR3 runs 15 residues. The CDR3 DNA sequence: TGCGCCAGCAGCCAAGCGCCTAGCGGGTCCTACGAGCAGTACTTC. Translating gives CASSQAPSGSYEQYF.

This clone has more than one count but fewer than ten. CDR3 loop: CSVTPRGKETQYF. CDR3 bases: TGCAGCGTCACCCCTAGAGGGAAGGAGACCCAGTACTTC. The rearrangement uses TRBV29-1 and TRBJ2-5; D is possibly TRBD2 (5 bases). The CDR3 contains 13 residues. Trimming cost V 6 bases and J 5 bases, with 16 bases left between them. Germline loops: CDR1 SQVTM, CDR2 ANQGSEA.

The CDR3 DNA reads TGTGCCGGGAGCGGGGGAGCTAGCACAGATACGCAGTATTTT. Its translation: CAGSGGASTDTQYF. V usage is TRBV2 and J usage is TRBJ2-3; 8 bases map to TRBD2. V shed 11 bases and J 0 bases; nucleotides not matched to a gene: 7. CDR3 size: 14 residues. Germline lookup yields CDR1 SNHLY and CDR2 FYNNEI.

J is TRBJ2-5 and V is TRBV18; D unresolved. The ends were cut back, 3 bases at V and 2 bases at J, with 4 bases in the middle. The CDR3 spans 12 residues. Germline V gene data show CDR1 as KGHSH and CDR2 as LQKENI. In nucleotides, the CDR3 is TGTGCCAGCTCACCGGAGCAAGAGACCCAGTACTTC. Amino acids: CASSPEQETQYF.

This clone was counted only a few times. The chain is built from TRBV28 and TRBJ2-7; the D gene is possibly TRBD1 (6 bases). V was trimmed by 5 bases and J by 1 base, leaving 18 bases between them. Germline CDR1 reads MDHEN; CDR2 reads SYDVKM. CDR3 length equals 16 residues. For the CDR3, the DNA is TGTGCCAGCAGTGCTAACAGGGACCGAACTTCCTACGAGCAGTACTTC. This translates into CASSANRDRTSYEQYF.

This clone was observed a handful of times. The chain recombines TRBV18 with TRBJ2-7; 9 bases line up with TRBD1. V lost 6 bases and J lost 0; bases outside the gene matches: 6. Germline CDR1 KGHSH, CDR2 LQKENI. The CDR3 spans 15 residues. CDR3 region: CASSAGTGSSYEQYF. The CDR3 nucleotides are TGTGCCAGCTCTGCCGGGACAGGGTCCTCCTACGAGCAGTACTTC.